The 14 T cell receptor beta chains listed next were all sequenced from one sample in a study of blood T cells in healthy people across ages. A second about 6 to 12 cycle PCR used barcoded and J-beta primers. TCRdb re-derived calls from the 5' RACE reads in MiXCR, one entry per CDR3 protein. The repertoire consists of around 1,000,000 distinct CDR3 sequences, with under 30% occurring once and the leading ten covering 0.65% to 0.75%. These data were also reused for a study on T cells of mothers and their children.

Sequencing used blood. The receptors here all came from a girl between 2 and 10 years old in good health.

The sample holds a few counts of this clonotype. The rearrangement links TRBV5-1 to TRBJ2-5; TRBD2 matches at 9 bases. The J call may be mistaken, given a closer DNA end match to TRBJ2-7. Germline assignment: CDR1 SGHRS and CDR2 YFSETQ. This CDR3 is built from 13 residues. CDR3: CASSSGLADEQYF. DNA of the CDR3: TGCGCCAGCAGCTCGGGACTAGCCGACGAGCAGTACTTC.

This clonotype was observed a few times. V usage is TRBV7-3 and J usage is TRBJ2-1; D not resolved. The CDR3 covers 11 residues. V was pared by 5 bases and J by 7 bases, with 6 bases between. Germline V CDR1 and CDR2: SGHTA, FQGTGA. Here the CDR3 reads CASSASNEQFF. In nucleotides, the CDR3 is TGTGCCAGCAGCGCATCAAATGAGCAGTTCTTC.

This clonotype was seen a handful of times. CDR3 loop: CASSPLSGYGYTF. CDR3 sequence (DNA): TGTGCCAGCTCACCACTAAGCGGCTATGGCTACACCTTC. The V and J genes are TRBV18 and TRBJ1-2; D gene ambiguous. The CDR3 has 13 amino acids. The germline gives CDR1 KGHSH, CDR2 LQKENI. V was pared by 1 base and J by 4 bases, with 7 bases between. Filled out from reference TRBV18 and TRBJ1-2, the complete variable domain reads NAGVMQNPRHLVRRRGQEARLRCSPMKGHSHVYWYRQLPEEGLKFMVYLQKENIIDESGMPKERFSAEFPKEGPSILRIQQVVRGDSAAYFCASSPLSGYGYTFGSGTRLTVV.

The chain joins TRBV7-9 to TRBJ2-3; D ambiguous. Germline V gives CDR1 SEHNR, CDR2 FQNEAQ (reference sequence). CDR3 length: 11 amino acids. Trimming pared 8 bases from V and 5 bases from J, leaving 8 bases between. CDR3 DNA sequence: TGTGCCAGCTCCACCATAGATACGCAGTATTTT. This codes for CASSTIDTQYF.

CDR3 coding DNA: TGCGCCAGCAGCCAAGTTACCAACAGTTTCGGCTACACCTTC. Its protein product is CASSQVTNSFGYTF. V gene TRBV4-1 combines with J gene TRBJ1-2; D ambiguous. The CDR3 has 14 amino acids. The germline V and J ends were trimmed by 1 base and 8 bases, with 14 bases remaining between them. Germline loops: CDR1 MGHRA, CDR2 YSYEKL.

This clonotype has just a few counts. CDR3 sequence (DNA): TGTGCCAGCAGTTTACGCACGGGGGGCTATCAAGAGACCCAGTACTTC. This sequence encodes CASSLRTGGYQETQYF. The chain recombines TRBV7-8 with TRBJ2-5; maybe TRBD2 (7 bases). Per the germline V gene, CDR1 is SGHVS and CDR2 is FQNEAQ. CDR3 size: 16 residues. V was trimmed by 6 bases and J by 2 bases, leaving 19 bases between them.

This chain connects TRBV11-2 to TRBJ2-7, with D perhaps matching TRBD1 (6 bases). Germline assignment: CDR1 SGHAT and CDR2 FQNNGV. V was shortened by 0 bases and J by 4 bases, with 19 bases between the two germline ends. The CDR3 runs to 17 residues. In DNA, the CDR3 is TGTGCCAGCAGCTTAGAAGGGAATCTGAGGGGGAAGTACGAGCAGTACTTC. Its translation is CASSLEGNLRGKYEQYF.

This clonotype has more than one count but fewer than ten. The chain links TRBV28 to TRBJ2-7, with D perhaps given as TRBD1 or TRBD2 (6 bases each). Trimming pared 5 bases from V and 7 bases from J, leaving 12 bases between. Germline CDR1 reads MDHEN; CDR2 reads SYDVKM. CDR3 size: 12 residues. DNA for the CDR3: TGTGCCAGCAGTGGGGGGCCGGGGGAGCAGTACTTC. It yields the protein CASSGGPGEQYF.

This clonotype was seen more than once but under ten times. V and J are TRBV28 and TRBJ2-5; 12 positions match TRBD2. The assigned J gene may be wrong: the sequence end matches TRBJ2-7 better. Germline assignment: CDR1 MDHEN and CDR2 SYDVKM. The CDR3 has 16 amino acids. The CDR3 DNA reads TGTGCCAGCAGTCCCCGACTAGCGGGAGAACCCTACGAGCAGTACTTC. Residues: CASSPRLAGEPYEQYF.

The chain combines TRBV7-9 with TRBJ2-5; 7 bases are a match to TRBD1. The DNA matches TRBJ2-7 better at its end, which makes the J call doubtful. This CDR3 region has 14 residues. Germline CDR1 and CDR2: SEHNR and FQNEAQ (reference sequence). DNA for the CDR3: TGTGCCAGCAGCCCCTGGGACAGAGCCTACGAGCAGTACTTC. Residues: CASSPWDRAYEQYF.

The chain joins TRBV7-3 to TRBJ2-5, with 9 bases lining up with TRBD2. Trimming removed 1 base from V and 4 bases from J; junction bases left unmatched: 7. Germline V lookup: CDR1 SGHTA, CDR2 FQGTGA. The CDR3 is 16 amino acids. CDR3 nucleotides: TGTGCCAGCAGCTTAATAGCGGGAGTTCTTAGAGAGACCCAGTACTTC. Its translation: CASSLIAGVLRETQYF.

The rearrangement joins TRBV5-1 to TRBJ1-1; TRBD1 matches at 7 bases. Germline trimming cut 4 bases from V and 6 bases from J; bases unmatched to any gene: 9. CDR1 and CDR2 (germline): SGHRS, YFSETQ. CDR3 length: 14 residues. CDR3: CASSQRQGIAEAFF. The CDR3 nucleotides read TGCGCCAGCAGCCAAAGACAGGGAATCGCTGAAGCTTTCTTT.

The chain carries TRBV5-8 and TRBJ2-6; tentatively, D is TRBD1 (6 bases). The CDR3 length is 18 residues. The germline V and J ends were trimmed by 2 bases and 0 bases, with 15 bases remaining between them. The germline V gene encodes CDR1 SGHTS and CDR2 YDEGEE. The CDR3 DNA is TGTGCCAGCAGCTTTTATGCAGGGGTCCTCTCTGGGGCCAACGTCCTGACTTTC. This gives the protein CASSFYAGVLSGANVLTF.

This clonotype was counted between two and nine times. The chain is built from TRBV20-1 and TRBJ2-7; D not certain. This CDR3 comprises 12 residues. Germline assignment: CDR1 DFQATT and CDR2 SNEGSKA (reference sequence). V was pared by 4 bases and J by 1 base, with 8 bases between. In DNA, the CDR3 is TGCAGTGCTATGGCCGAGTCCTACGAGCAGTACTTC. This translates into CSAMAESYEQYF.